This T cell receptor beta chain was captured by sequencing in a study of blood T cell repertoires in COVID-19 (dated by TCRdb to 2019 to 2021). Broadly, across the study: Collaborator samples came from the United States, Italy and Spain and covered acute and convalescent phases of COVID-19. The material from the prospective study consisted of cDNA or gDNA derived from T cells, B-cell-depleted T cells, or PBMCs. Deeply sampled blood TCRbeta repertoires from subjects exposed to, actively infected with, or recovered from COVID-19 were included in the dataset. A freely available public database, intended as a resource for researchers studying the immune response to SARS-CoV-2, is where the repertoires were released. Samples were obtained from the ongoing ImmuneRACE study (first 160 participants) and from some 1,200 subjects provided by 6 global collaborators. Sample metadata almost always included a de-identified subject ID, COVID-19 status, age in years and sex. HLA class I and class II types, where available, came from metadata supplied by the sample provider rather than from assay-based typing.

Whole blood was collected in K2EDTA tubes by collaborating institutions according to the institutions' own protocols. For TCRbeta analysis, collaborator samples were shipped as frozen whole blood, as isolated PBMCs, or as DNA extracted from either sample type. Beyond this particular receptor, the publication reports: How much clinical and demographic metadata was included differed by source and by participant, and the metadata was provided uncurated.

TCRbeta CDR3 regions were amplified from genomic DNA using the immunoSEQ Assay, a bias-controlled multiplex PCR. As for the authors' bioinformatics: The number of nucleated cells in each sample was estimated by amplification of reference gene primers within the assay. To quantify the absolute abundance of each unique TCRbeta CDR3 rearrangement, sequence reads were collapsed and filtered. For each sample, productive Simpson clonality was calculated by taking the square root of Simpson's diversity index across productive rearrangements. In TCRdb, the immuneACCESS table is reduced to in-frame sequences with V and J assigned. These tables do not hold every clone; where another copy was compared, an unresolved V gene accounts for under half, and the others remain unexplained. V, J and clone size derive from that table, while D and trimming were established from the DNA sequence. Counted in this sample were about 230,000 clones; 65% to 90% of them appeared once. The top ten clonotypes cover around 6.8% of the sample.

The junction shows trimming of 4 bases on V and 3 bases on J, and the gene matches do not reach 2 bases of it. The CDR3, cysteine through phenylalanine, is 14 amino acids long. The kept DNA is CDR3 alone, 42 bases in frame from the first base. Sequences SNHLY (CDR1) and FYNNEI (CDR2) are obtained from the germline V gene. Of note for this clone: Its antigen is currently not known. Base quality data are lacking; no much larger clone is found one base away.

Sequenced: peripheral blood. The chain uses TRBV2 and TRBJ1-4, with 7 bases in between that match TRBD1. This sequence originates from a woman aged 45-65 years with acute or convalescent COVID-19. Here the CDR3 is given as CASSVQGANEKLFF. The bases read TGTGCCAGCAGTGTGCAGGGGGCTAATGAAAAACTGTTTTTT.